What follows is one T cell receptor beta chain and its context. Measured with immunoSEQ multiplex PCR; TCRdb has only the in-frame clones, and not every one. In the table there are about 73,000 clones, around nine tenths of which are singletons. The data were taken from a study of T cell changes during pregnancy in multiple sclerosis. The source of this sequence is a female donor in good health, enrolled as a control in a pregnancy study. The material sequenced was peripheral blood, taken in the second trimester of pregnancy.

CDR3 in amino acids: CASNAERTTGLDQPQHF. DNA for the CDR3: TGTGCCAGCAACGCCGAGCGGACGACAGGGCTCGATCAGCCCCAGCATTTT. The rearrangement joins TRBV21-1 to TRBJ1-5; the D call TRBD1 from the table was never checked on the DNA. TRBV21-1 is described as a pseudogene. The CDR3 contains 17 residues.